Following are 8 T cell receptor beta chains from one sample sequenced in a study of technical replicates of blood from a few donors. Sequencing was performed with immunoSEQ multiplex PCR; in TCRdb, only in-frame clones are kept and a portion is missing. The sample lists some 70,000 clones, 90% to 95% occurring once. Sequenced input: PBMCs. The receptor source for this set is a human donor in good health. Some clones in this sample may be carry-over from other donors' samples.

The rearrangement joins TRBV9 to TRBJ2-3; the D gene is possibly TRBD2 (5 bases). The CDR3 loop spans 16 amino acids. The germline V gene has CDR1 SGDLS and CDR2 YYNGEE. The V end was cut by 0 bases, the J end by 0 bases, with 11 bases between. The CDR3 region has the DNA TGTGCCAGCAGCGTAGGCCAGCGGAGAAGCACAGATACGCAGTATTTT. Protein: CASSVGQRRSTDTQYF.

The chain uses TRBV28 and TRBJ1-2; 7 positions agree with TRBD1. V lost 6 bases, J lost 5 bases, and 6 bases stayed unmatched. The CDR3 runs 13 residues. CDR1 is MDHEN, CDR2 SYDVKM, per germline. CDR3 protein: CASRGDSGYGYTF. CDR3 DNA: TGTGCCAGCAGGGGGGACAGTGGGTATGGCTACACCTTC.

The CDR3 coding sequence is TGTGCCAGCAGCTCTGAGGGGACTAGTGGCGGGGAGCTGTTTTTT. Protein product: CASSSEGTSGGELFF. The chain has TRBV13 and TRBJ2-2; 8 bases match TRBD2. V lost 4 bases, J lost 7 bases, and 8 bases stayed unmatched. CDR3 length: 15 amino acids. Germline V lookup: CDR1 PRHDT, CDR2 FYEKMQ (reference sequence).

The chain has TRBV19 and TRBJ2-7, with a weak D call TRBD1 (6 bases). The CDR3 contains 14 residues. CDR1 and CDR2 (germline): LNHDA, SQIVND (reference sequence). V gave up 5 bases and J gave up 6 bases, with 17 bases separating them. CDR3 in amino acids: CASSAVGTRLEQYF. The CDR3 region has the DNA TGTGCCAGTAGTGCCGTAGGGACACGACTCGAGCAGTACTTC.

The chain links TRBV7-2 to TRBJ2-3; no firm D call. The CDR3 totals 11 residues. The V gene lost 1 base and the J gene lost 10 bases, with 6 bases spanning the gap. CDR1 is SGHTA and CDR2 is FQGNSA in the germline V gene. DNA for the CDR3: TGTGCCAGCAGCTTAGAGACTGCGCAGTATTTT. It is translated as CASSLETAQYF.

V and J are TRBV29-1 and TRBJ1-2; a weak D match, TRBD1 (5 bases). Germline CDR1 SQVTM, CDR2 ANQGSEA. The V gene lost 0 bases and the J gene lost 7 bases, with 12 bases spanning the gap. This CDR3 has 13 amino acids. The CDR3 sequence is CSVEDLGDGGYTF. CDR3 DNA sequence: TGCAGCGTTGAAGATCTAGGGGATGGTGGCTACACCTTC.

V is TRBV4-2 and J is TRBJ1-4; D may be TRBD1 (6 bases). The CDR3 sequence is 15 residues long. Deletions cut 3 bases from V and 6 bases from J, with 14 bases between. From germline, CDR1 is LGHNA and CDR2 YNFKEQ. CDR3: CASSQATGADEKLFF. The DNA for the CDR3 is TGTGCCAGCAGCCAGGCGACAGGAGCGGATGAAAAACTGTTTTTT.

The chain uses TRBV27 and TRBJ1-2; the match to TRBD1 covers 8 bases. CDR1 and CDR2 from the germline V gene are MNHEY and SMNVEV (reference sequence). The CDR3 is 13 amino acids. With 6 bases clipped from V and 8 bases from J, the junction kept 8 bases outside the gene matches. CDR3 bases: TGTGCCAGCAGGCTTCAGGGGGCGCAGGGCTACACCTTC. Protein product: CASRLQGAQGYTF.